This T cell receptor beta chain emerged from a study of Ad26.COV2.S vaccination and SARS-CoV-2 variants. About the study: Participants got Ad26.COV2.S intramuscularly, once or twice 56 days apart.

TCRdb's copy holds only in-frame clones and misses some; the assay was immunoSEQ multiplex PCR. The table lists around 450,000 clones, approximately 89% of them singletons. The V and J ends lost 4 bases and 5 bases respectively, with 14 bases between them. Per the germline V gene, CDR1 is KGHSH and CDR2 is LQKENI. CDR3 size: 15 residues. Specified treatment: around 19 received Ad26.COV2.S at low or high dose, single or two shots; several received placebo; per-sample allocation not given. Specimens were obtained on day 63 following the first vaccine or placebo injection. Cohort 1b enrolled adults aged 18-55 years in Boston.

This receptor was identified in a person aged 18-65 years who received the Ad26.COV2.S COVID-19 vaccine or a placebo. Sequences were derived from peripheral blood, sampled in a trial of Ad26.COV2.S vaccine versus placebo. The chain has TRBV18 and TRBJ1-4; perhaps TRBD1 as D (6 bases). DNA for the CDR3: TGTGCCAGCTCACGTCCGGGACAAAGGAATGAAAAACTGTTTTTT. Amino acids: CASSRPGQRNEKLFF.